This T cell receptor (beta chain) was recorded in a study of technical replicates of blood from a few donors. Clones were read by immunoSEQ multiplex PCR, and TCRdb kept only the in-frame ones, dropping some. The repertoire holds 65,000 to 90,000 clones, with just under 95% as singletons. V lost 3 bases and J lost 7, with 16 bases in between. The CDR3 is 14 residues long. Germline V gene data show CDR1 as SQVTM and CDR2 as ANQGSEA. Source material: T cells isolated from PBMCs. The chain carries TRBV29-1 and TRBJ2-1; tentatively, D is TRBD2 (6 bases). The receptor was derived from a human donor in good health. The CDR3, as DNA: TGCAGCGTTGATACTCGGGGGAGTGGAAATGAGCAGTTCTTC. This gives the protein CSVDTRGSGNEQFF.